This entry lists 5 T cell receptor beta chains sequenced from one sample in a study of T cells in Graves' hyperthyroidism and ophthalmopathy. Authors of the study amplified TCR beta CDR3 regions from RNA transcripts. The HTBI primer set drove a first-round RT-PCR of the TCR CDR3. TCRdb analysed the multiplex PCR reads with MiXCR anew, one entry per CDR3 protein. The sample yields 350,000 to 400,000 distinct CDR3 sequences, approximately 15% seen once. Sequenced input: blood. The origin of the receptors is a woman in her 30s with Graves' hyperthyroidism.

The CDR3 DNA reads as TGTGCCAGCAGTCGTAGGACTTCCCACTTCAGCTCCTATCAGCCCCAGCATTTT. It encodes CASSRRTSHFSSYQPQHF. V is TRBV6-1 and J is TRBJ1-5, with D unclear. This CDR3 contains 18 residues. V was clipped by 5 bases and J by 5 bases, with 25 bases between them. The V gene's germline CDR1 is MNHNS and CDR2 SASEGT.

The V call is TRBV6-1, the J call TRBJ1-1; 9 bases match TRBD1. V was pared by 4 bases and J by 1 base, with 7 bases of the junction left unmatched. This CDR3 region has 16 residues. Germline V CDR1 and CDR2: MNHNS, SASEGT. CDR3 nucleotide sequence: TGTGCCAGCAGTGCGGGACAGGGCGAATCGAACACTGAAGCTTTCTTT. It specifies CASSAGQGESNTEAFF.

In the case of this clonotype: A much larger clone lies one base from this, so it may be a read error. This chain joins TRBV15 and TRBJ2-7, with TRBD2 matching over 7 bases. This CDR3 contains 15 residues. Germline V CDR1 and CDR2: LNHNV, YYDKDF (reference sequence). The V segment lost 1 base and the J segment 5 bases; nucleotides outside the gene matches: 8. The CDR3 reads CATSRGTGGSNEQYF. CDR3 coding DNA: TGTGCCACCAGCAGAGGTACTGGCGGGAGTAACGAGCAGTACTTC.

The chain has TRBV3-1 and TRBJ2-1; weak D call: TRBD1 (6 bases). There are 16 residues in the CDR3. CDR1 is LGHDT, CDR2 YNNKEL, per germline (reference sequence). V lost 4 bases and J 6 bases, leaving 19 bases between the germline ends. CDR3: CASSPLGDLGGNEQFF. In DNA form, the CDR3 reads TGTGCCAGCAGCCCCTTGGGGGACCTAGGGGGCAATGAGCAGTTCTTC.

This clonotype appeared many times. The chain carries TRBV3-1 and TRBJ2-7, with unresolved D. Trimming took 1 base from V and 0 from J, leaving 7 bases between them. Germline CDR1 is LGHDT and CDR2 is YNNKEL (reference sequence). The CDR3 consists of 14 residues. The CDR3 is CASSQASVSYEQYF. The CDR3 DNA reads TGTGCCAGCAGCCAAGCCAGCGTCTCCTACGAGCAGTACTTC.